These T cell receptor beta chains were read from a single sample in a study of shared clonotypes between healthy human individuals. Assay: immunoSEQ multiplex PCR; the TCRdb copy retains only in-frame clones and omits some. The sample yields roughly 810,000 clones, around 96% seen once. Sequenced sample: naive CD8+ T cells sorted from blood. Receptors originate from a man aged 25 to 40 in good health. CDR3s include the opening cysteine and the closing phenylalanine or tryptophan. The order of the fields is clone size, J gene, D gene, V gene, CDR3 protein, CDR3 DNA. A D gene is named only where the DNA matches it firmly. Size is omitted from some rows. Given values are once, few, many or a class for expanded clones.

.,TRBJ2-7,TRBD2,TRBV7-8,CASSLLAGPPLGDEQYF,TGTGCCAGCAGCTTACTAGCGGGACCCCCACTAGGGGACGAGCAGTACTTC
.,TRBJ1-2,.,TRBV10-3,CAISDSDNAFYGYTF,TGTGCCATCAGTGATTCGGACAACGCTTTCTATGGCTACACCTTC
once,TRBJ2-1,.,TRBV18,CASSPGPHGPYYNEQFF,TGTGCCAGCTCCCCTGGACCCCACGGCCCCTACTACAATGAGCAGTTCTTC
.,TRBJ2-7,.,TRBV27,CASSPGQRSYEQYF,TGTGCCAGCAGCCCGGGACAAAGATCCTACGAGCAGTACTTC
.,TRBJ2-1,TRBD2,TRBV7-9,CASSRTSGEGFDNEQFF,TGTGCCAGCAGCCGAACTAGCGGTGAGGGGTTTGACAATGAGCAGTTCTTC
.,TRBJ2-7,TRBD1,TRBV2,CASGFGTGRIEQYF,TGTGCCAGCGGTTTTGGGACAGGCCGAATCGAGCAGTACTTC
.,TRBJ2-7,.,TRBV5-5,CASSSSLGAYEQYF,TGTGCCAGCAGCTCCTCCTTGGGAGCCTACGAGCAGTACTTC
.,TRBJ2-3,.,TRBV2,CASRGEGGGHTDTQYF,TGTGCCAGCAGGGGTGAGGGTGGGGGGCACACAGATACGCAGTATTTT
.,TRBJ2-1,TRBD2,TRBV11-2,CASSAGGLAGVEQFF,TGTGCCAGCAGCGCCGGGGGACTAGCGGGAGTTGAGCAGTTCTTC
.,TRBJ2-7,.,TRBV4-3,CASSQQQGRSYEQYF,TGCGCCAGCAGCCAACAACAGGGAAGGTCCTACGAGCAGTACTTC
.,TRBJ1-2,TRBD1,TRBV2,CASSDSRQGVYGYTF,TGTGCCAGCAGTGATTCGAGACAGGGGGTATATGGCTACACCTTC
once,TRBJ1-1,.,TRBV29-1,CSVSRNTEAFF,TGCAGCGTTTCTAGGAACACTGAAGCTTTCTTT
.,TRBJ2-7,TRBD1,TRBV7-8,CASSFAYRGRAYEQYF,TGTGCCAGCAGCTTCGCCTATAGGGGGCGAGCCTACGAGCAGTACTTC
.,TRBJ1-4,.,TRBV15,CATSNGRTKEKLFF,TGTGCCACCAGCAATGGTAGGACTAAGGAAAAACTGTTTTTT
.,TRBJ1-1,TRBD1,TRBV7-9,CASSPRDRGTEAFF,TGTGCCAGCAGCCCCAGGGACAGGGGCACTGAAGCTTTCTTT
.,TRBJ1-4,.,TRBV28,CASSPRESDEKLFF,TGTGCCAGCAGTCCCCGGGAGTCTGATGAAAAACTGTTTTTT
.,TRBJ1-5,.,TRBV4-2,CASSPRQGATNQPQHF,TGTGCCAGCAGCCCCAGACAAGGAGCGACCAATCAGCCCCAGCATTTT